This TCR beta chain was sequenced during a study of cytomegalovirus exposure and HLA in healthy donors. Amplification used 60 Vbeta primers and 13 Jbeta primers. Method: immunoSEQ multiplex PCR; TCRdb's copy keeps in-frame clones and lacks some. The repertoire holds 75,000 to 90,000 clones, with around 80% as singletons. CDR1 and CDR2 from the germline V gene are LNHNV and YYDKDF (reference sequence). The CDR3 loop spans 16 amino acids. V was trimmed by 0 bases and J by 7 bases, leaving 16 bases between them. Healthy bone marrow donors made up the cohort. Turning to this clone: What it recognizes is unknown.

The study's findings and limits: Rare TCR sequences dominated, though some public TCRs recurred in many donors. A later analysis reported that several of the most significant clusters appeared to be linked to common viral pathogens, among them Epstein-Barr virus. Among CMV-associated TCR beta chains, most appeared HLA-restricted in a later analysis.

The gene calls are TRBV15 and TRBJ1-5; TRBD1 is a possible D gene (6 bases). The TCR was taken from a human donor in good health. The sequenced sample was PBMCs. The CDR3 loop is CATSREGRGGGQPQHF. DNA for the CDR3: TGTGCCACCAGCAGAGAAGGTCGAGGGGGTGGGCAGCCCCAGCATTTT.